This T cell receptor (beta chain) emerged from a study of blood T cell repertoires in COVID-19. Looking at the study overall: Sites across the United States, Italy and Spain contributed samples from acute and convalescent COVID-19. The cDNA or gDNA used as material had been derived from T cells, B-cell-depleted T cells, or PBMCs.

How the authors handled the data: Reference gene primers were amplified, and this amplification served to estimate nucleated cell counts. Profiling relied on immunoSEQ multiplex PCR, and the TCRdb table lists in-frame clones only, not all of them. The DNA gave D and trimming, while V, J and clone size come from that table. The data contain roughly 500,000 clones, 70% to 90% of them singletons. CDR3 length: 14 residues. Trimming removed 5 bases from V and 5 bases from J; junction bases left unmatched: 8. Germline V gene lookup returns CDR1 SGHDT and CDR2 YYEEEE. The clonotype was recovered from a human donor in a cohort sampled during active COVID-19. J is TRBJ2-5 and V is TRBV5-6; 8 nucleotides align to TRBD1. Material for sequencing was peripheral blood. This CDR3 reads CASRIGQGLETQYF. The CDR3, as DNA: TGTGCCAGCAGGATAGGACAGGGTCTCGAGACCCAGTACTTC.